The clone carrying this TCR beta chain was recorded at least ten times. The CDR3 covers 13 residues. Germline CDR1 and CDR2: MDHEN and SYDVKM. Trimming stripped 5 bases from V and 6 bases from J, with 10 bases between. Indicated time point: newly diagnosed GD, antithyroid drugs for less than 3 months. Extracted RNA from PBMCs served as the source of the TCR library. iRepertoire HTBI primers and Arm-PCR of CDR3 regions built TCR beta libraries. TCRdb reanalysed the multiplex PCR reads using MiXCR and keeps one entry per CDR3 protein. In the table there are 400,000 to 450,000 distinct CDR3 sequences, roughly 15% of which are singletons. The data are from a study of regulatory T cells in long-lasting Graves disease. These records were also assigned to another study, of T cells in Graves' hyperthyroidism and ophthalmopathy. That source notes: Patients between 18 and 65 years old had hyperthyroidism, newly diagnosed and lasting under 2 months. The model predicted ophthalmopathy a median approximately seven months before onset.

The TCR sequence derives from a woman aged 30 to 39 with Graves disease. V and J are TRBV28 and TRBJ1-4, with no clear D. Sequenced here: peripheral blood mononuclear cells (PBMCs), sampled at new diagnosis, from a patient treated with antithyroid drugs. The CDR3, as DNA: TGTGCCAGCAGTGTACCCACGGATGAAAAACTGTTTTTT. Translated, it gives CASSVPTDEKLFF.